The rows below give T cell receptor beta chains drawn from one sample of a study of radiotherapy plus CTLA-4 blockade in lung cancer. Sequencing used immunoSEQ multiplex PCR; TCRdb keeps in-frame clones, though not all of them. The repertoire holds roughly 80,000 clones, with roughly 74% as singletons. The sample consisted of peripheral blood, taken from a patient treated with radiotherapy plus ipilimumab. These receptors came from a human donor with non-small cell lung cancer whose response to radiotherapy plus ipilimumab could not be evaluated. Both conserved end residues are part of each CDR3. D genes are given only for firm matches. The size field is filled for only some rows; it gives once, few, many or a size class.

v_gene	len	abundance	d_gene	j_gene	CDR3aa	CDR3nt
TRBV7-3	14	once	-	TRBJ2-1	CASGSGGAYNEQFF	TGTGCCAGCGGGTCGGGCGGGGCCTACAATGAGCAGTTCTTC
TRBV9	15	-	-	TRBJ2-6	CASSVVGLGANVLTF	TGTGCCAGCAGCGTAGTTGGGCTTGGGGCCAACGTCCTGACTTTC
TRBV5-6	15	-	TRBD2	TRBJ2-3	CASRKRGASTDTQYF	TGTGCCAGCCGGAAGCGGGGGGCGAGCACAGATACGCAGTATTTT
TRBV2	14	-	-	TRBJ1-5	CASSDLGTSQPQHF	TGTGCCAGCAGTGATCTGGGGACTAGTCAGCCCCAGCATTTT
TRBV6-1	13	-	TRBD1	TRBJ1-1	CASSRGTVSGAFF	TGTGCCAGCAGCCGCGGGACAGTAAGTGGAGCTTTCTTT
TRBV2	15	-	TRBD1	TRBJ2-2	CASRAGTGNTGELFF	TGTGCCAGCAGAGCCGGGACAGGGAACACCGGGGAGCTGTTTTTT
TRBV27	17	-	TRBD2	TRBJ2-1	CASSLHPLAGGYNEQFF	TGTGCCAGCAGTCTACATCCGCTAGCGGGGGGGTACAATGAGCAGTTCTTC
TRBV18	18	few	-	TRBJ2-6	CASSPTIGASSGANVLTF	TGTGCCAGCTCACCCACTATAGGGGCGAGCTCTGGGGCCAACGTCCTGACTTTC
TRBV4-1	15	-	-	TRBJ1-2	CASSQESGVNYGYTF	TGCGCCAGCAGCCAAGAGTCAGGGGTGAACTATGGCTACACCTTC
TRBV2	13	-	TRBD1	TRBJ2-5	CASSDDRVETQYF	TGTGCCAGCAGTGATGACAGGGTTGAGACCCAGTACTTC